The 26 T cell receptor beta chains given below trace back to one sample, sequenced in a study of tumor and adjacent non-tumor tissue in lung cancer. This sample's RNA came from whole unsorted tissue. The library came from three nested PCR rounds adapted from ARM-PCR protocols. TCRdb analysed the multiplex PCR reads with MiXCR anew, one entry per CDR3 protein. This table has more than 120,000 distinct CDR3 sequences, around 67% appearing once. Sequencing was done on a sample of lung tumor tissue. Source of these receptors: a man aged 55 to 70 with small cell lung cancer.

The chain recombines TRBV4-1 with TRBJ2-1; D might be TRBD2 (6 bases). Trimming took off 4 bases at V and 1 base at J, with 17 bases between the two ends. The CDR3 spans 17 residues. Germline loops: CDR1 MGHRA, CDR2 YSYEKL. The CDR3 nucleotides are TGCGCCAGCAGCCCTTCCCCCCCGGGAGTGTCCTACAATGAGCAGTTCTTC. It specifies CASSPSPPGVSYNEQFF.

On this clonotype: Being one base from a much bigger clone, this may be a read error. The chain's CDR3 is CASNLSNFEAFF. DNA of the CDR3: TGTGCCAGCAACCTGTCTAACTTTGAAGCTTTCTTT. The genes are TRBV7-9 and TRBJ1-1; unclear D gene. Trimming stripped 7 bases from V and 7 bases from J, with 13 bases between. Germline V CDR1 and CDR2: SEHNR, FQNEAQ (reference sequence). The CDR3 has 12 amino acids.

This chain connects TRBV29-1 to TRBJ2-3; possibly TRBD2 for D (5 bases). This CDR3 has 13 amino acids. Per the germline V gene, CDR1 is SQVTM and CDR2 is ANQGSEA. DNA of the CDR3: TGCAGGCCTGGAGGTAGCGACACAGATACGCAGTATTTT. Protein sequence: CRPGGSDTDTQYF.

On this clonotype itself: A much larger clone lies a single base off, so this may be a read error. CDR3 coding DNA: TGCAGTGCTACAATGGACAGGATGAATTCACCCCTCCACTTT. Amino acid sequence: CSATMDRMNSPLHF. The chain recombines TRBV20-1 with TRBJ1-6, with 7 bases that match TRBD1. The CDR3 spans 14 residues. With 4 bases clipped from V and 7 bases from J, the junction kept 7 bases outside the gene matches. Germline V gives CDR1 DFQATT, CDR2 SNEGSKA (reference sequence).

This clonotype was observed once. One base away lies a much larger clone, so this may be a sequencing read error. CDR3 in DNA: TGTGCCAGCAGCTTGTCGGCGGGCACAGATACGCAGCATTTT. Translated: CASSLSAGTDTQHF. The chain recombines TRBV5-5 with TRBJ2-3; D unresolved. The DNA end favors TRBJ1-5, so the J call may be wrong. Germline values: CDR1 SGHKS, CDR2 YYEKEE (reference sequence). The CDR3 consists of 14 residues.

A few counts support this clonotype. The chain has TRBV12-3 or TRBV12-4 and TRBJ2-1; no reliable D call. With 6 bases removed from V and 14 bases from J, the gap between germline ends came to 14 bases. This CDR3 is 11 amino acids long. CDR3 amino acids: CASSLGRSEFF. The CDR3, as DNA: TGTGCCAGCAGCTTGGGTAGGTCCGAGTTCTTC.

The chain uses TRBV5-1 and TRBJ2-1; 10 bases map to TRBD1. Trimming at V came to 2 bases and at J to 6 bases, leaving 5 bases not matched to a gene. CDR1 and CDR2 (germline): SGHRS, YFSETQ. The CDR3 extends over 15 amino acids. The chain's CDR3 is CASSFRDRGINEQFF. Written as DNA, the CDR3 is TGCGCCAGCAGCTTTAGGGACAGGGGAATCAATGAGCAGTTCTTC.

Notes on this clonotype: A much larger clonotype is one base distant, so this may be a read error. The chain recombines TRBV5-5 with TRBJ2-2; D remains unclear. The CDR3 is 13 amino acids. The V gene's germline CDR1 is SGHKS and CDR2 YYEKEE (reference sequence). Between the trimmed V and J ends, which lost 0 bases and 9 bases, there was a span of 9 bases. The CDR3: CASSLDPPRELFF. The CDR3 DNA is TGTGCCAGCAGCTTGGACCCACCCAGGGAGCTGTTTTTT.

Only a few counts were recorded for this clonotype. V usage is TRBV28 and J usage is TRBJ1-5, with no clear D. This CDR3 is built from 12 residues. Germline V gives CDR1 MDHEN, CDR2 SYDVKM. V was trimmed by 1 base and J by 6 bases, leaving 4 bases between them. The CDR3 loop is CASSLFGQPQHF. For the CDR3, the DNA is TGTGCCAGCAGTTTATTTGGTCAGCCCCAGCATTTT.

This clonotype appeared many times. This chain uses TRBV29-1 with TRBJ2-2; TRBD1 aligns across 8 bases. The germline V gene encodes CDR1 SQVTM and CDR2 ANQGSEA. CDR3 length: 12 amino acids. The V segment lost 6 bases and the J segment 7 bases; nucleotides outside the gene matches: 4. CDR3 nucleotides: TGCAGCGTGACAGGGGTGGACGGGGAGCTGTTTTTT. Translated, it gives CSVTGVDGELFF.

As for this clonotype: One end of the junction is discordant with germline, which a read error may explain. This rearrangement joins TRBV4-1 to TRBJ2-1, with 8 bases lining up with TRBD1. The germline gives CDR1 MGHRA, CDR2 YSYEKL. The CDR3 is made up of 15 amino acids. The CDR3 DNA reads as TGCGCCAACAGCCAAGAGGACAGGGAATACGATGTGCAGTTCTTC. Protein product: CANSQEDREYDVQFF.

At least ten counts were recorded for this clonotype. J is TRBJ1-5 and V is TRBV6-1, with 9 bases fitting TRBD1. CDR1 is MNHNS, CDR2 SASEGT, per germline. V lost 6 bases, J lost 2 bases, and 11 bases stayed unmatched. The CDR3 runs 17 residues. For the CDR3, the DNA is TGTGCCAGCAGCGCCGGGGGACAGGGAGGTGGCAATCAGCCCCAGCATTTT. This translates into CASSAGGQGGGNQPQHF.

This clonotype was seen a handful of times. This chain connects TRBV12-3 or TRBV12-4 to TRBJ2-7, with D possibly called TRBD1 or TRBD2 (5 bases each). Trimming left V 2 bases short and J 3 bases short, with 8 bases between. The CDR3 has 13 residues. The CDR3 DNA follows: TGTGCCAGCAGTTTATGGGGGTTCTACGAGCAGTACGTC. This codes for CASSLWGFYEQYV.

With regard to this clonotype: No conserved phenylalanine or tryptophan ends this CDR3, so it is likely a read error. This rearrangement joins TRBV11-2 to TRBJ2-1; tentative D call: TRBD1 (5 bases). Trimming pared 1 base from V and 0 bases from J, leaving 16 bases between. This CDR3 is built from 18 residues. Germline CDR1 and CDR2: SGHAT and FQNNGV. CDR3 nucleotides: TGTGCCAGCAGCTTAGGAGGAAAGGGGCGATCCTCCTACAATGAGCAGTTCTTA. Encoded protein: CASSLGGKGRSSYNEQFL.

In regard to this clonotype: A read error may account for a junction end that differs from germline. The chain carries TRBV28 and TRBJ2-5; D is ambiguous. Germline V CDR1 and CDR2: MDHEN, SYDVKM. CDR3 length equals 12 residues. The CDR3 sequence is CASSSPFETQYF. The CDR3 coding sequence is TGTGCCAGCAGTTCCCCGTTTGAGACCCAGTATTTC.

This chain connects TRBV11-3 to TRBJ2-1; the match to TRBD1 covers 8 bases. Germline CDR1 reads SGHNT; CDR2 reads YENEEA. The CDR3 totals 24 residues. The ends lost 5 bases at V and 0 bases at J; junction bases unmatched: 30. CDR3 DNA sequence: TGTGCCAGCAGCCCCGGGTTCCCGAATTACTCCGGGACAGGAGTCCCAAGCTCCTACAATGAGCAGTTCTTC. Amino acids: CASSPGFPNYSGTGVPSSYNEQFF.

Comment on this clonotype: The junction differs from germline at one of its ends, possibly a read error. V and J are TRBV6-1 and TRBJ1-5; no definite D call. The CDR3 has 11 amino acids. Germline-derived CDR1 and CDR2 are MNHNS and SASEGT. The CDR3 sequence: CASNSNRPQHF. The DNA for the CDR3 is TGTGCCAGCAACAGCAATCGGCCCCAGCATTTT.

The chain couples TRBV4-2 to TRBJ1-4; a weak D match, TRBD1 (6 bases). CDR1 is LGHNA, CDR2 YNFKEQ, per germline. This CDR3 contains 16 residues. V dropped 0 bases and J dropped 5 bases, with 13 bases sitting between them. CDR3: CASSQEPAGTNEKLFF. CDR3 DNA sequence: TGTGCCAGCAGCCAAGAACCCGCCGGGACAAATGAAAAACTGTTTTTT.

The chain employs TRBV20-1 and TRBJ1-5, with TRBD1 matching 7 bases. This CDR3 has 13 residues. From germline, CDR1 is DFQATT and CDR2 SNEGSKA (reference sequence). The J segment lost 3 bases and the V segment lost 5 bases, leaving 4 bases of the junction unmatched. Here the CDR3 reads CSAQGDSNQPQHF. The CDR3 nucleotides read TGCAGTGCTCAGGGGGACTCCAATCAGCCCCAGCATTTT.

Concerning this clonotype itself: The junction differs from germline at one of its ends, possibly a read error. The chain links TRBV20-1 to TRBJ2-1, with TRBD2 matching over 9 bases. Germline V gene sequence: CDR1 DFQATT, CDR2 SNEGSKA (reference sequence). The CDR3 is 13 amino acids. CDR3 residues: CSAIAGGYNDQFF. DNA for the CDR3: TGCAGTGCTATTGCGGGAGGGTACAATGATCAGTTCTTC.

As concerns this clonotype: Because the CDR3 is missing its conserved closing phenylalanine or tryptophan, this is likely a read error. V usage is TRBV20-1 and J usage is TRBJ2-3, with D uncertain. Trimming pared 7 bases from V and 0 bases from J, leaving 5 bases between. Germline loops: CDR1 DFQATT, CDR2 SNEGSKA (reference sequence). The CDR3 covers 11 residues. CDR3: CSVPSTDTQYL. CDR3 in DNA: TGCAGTGTTCCTAGCACAGATACGCAGTATTTG.

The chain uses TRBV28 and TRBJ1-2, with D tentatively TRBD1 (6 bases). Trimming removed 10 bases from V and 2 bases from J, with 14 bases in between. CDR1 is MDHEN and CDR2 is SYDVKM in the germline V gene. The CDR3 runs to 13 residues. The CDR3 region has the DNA TGTGCCAACAGGGACGGAGTAAACTATGGCTACACCTTC. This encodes CANRDGVNYGYTF.

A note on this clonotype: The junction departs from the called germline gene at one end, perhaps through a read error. The CDR3 spells CVSSPTRGAMETQYF. CDR3 coding DNA: TGTGTCAGCAGTCCGACTAGAGGCGCGATGGAGACCCAGTACTTC. The rearrangement uses TRBV12-3 or TRBV12-4 and TRBJ2-5, with D tentatively TRBD2 (6 bases). The CDR3 is made up of 15 amino acids.

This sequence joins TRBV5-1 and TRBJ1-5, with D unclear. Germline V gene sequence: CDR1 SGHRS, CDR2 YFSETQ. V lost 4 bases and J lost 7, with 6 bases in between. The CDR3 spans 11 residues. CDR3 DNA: TGCGCCAGCAGCCTCAAACAGCCCCAGCATTTT. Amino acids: CASSLKQPQHF.

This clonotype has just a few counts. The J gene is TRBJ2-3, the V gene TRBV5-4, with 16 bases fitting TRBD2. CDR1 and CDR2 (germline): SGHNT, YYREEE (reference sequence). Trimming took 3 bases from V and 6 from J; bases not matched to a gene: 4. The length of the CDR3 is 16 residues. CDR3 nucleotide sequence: TGTGCCAGCAGCTCCGGGACTAGCGGGAGGGTGGATACGCAGTATTTT. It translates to CASSSGTSGRVDTQYF.

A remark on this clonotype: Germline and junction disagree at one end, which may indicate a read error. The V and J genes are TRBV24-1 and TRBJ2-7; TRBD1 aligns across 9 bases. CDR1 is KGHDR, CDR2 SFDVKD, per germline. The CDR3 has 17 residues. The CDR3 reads CATSDSLAGTGSHEQYF. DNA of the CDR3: TGTGCCACCAGCGATTCGCTGGCCGGGACAGGGAGCCACGAGCAGTACTTC.